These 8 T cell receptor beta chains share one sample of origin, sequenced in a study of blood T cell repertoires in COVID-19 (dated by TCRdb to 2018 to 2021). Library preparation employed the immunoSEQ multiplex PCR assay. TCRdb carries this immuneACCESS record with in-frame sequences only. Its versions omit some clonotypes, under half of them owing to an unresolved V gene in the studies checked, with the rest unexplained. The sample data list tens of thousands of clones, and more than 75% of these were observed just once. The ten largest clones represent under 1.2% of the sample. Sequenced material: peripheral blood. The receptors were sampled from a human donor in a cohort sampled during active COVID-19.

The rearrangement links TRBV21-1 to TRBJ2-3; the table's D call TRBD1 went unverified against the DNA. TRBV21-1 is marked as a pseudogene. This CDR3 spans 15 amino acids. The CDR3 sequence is CASSTGTPVFVKQYF. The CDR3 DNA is TGTGCCAGCAGTACCGGGACACCAGTTTTTGTGAAGCAGTATTTT.

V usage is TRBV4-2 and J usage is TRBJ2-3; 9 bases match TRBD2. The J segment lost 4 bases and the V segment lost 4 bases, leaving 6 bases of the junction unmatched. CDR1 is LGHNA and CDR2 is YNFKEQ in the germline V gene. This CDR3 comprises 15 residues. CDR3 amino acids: CASSLIAGAADTQYF. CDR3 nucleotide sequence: TGTGCCAGCAGCCTGATAGCGGGAGCTGCAGATACGCAGTATTTT.

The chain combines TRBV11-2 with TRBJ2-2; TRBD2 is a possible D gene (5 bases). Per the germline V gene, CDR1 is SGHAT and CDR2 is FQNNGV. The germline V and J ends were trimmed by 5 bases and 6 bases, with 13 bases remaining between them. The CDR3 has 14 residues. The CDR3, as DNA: TGTGCCAGCAGCCGAGGGCTGGCGGCCGGGGAGCTGTTTTTT. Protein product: CASSRGLAAGELFF.

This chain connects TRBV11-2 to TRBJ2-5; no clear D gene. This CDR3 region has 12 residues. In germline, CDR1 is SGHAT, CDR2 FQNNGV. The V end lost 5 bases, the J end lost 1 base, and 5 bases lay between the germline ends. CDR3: CASSLTQETQYF. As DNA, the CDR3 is TGTGCCAGCAGCCTAACCCAAGAGACCCAGTACTTC.

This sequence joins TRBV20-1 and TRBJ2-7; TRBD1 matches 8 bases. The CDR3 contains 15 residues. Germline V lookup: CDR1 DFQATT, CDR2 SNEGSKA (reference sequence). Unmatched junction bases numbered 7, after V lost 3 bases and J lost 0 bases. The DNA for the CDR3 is TGCAGTGCTAGTGGGGACAGGCAAAGCTCCTACGAGCAGTACTTC. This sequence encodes CSASGDRQSSYEQYF.

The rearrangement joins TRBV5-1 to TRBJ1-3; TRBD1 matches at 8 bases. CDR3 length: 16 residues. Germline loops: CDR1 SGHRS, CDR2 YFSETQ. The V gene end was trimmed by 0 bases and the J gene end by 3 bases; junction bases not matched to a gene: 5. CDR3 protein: CASSLADTGGGNTIYF. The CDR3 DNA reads TGCGCCAGCAGCTTGGCCGACACAGGGGGTGGAAACACCATATATTTT.

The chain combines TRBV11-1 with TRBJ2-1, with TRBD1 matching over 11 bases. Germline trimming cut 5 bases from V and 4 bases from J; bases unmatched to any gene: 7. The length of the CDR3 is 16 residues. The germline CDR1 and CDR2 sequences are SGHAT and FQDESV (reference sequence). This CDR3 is CASSTTGTGGYNEQFF. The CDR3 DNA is TGTGCCAGCAGCACTACCGGGACAGGGGGATACAATGAGCAGTTCTTC.

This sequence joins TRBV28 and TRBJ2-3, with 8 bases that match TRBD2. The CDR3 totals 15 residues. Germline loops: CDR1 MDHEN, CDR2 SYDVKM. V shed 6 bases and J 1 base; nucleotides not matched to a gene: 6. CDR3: CASSVSGSGTDTQYF. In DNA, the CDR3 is TGTGCCAGCAGCGTCAGCGGGAGTGGCACAGATACGCAGTATTTT.